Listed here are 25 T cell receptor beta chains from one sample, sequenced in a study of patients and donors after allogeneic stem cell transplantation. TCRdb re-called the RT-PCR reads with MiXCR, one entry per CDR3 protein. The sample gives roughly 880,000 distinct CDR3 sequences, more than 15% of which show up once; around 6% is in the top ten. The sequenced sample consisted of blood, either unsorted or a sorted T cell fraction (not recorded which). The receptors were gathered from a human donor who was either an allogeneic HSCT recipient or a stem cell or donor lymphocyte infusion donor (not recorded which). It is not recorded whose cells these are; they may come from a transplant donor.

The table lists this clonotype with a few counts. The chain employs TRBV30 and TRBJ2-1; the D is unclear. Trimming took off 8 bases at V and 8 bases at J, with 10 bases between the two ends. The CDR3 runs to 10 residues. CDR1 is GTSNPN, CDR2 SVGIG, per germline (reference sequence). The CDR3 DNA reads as TGTGCCCCTACCATCCATGAGCAGTTCTTC. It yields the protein CAPTIHEQFF.

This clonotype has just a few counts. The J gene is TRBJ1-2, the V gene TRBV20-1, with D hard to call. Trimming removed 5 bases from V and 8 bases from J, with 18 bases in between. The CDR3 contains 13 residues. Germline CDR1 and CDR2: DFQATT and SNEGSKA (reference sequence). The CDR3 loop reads CSAPHDTQRGYTF. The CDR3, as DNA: TGCAGTGCTCCTCATGACACCCAAAGGGGCTACACCTTC.

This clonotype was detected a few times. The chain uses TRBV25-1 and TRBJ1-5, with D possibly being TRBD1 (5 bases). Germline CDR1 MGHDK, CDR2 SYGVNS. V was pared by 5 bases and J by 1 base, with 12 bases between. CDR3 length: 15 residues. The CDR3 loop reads CASSQGTTSNQPQHF. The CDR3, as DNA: TGTGCCAGCAGTCAAGGGACGACGAGCAATCAGCCCCAGCATTTT.

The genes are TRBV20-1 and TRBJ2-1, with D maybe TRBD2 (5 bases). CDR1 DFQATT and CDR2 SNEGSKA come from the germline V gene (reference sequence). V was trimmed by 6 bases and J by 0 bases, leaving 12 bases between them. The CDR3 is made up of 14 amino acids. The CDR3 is CSARTSSSYNEQFF. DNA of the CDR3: TGCAGTGCCCGGACTTCCAGCTCCTACAATGAGCAGTTCTTC.

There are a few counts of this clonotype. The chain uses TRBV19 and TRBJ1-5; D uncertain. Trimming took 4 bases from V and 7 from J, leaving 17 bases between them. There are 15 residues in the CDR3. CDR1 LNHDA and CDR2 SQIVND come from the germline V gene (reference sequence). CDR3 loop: CASSTPELGKQPQHF. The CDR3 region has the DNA TGTGCCAGTAGTACTCCTGAACTCGGGAAACAGCCCCAGCATTTT.

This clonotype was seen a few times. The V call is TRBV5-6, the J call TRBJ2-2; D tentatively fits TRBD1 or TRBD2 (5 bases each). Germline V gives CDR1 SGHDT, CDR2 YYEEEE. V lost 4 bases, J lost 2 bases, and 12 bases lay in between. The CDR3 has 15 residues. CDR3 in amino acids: CASSMGRRNTGELFF. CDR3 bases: TGTGCCAGCAGCATGGGACGTCGAAACACCGGGGAGCTGTTTTTT.

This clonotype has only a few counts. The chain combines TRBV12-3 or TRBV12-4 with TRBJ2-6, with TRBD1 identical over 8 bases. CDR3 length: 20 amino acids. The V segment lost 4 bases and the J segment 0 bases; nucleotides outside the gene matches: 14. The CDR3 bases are TGTGCCAGCAGTTCCCGGACAGGGTCTCTAATTTTCTCTGGGGCCAACGTCCTGACTTTC. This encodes CASSSRTGSLIFSGANVLTF.

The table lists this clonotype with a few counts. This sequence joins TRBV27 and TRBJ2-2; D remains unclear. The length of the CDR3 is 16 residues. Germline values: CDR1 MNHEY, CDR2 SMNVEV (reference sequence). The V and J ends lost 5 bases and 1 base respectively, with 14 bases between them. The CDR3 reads CASSVGRTMNTGELFF. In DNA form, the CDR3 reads TGTGCCAGCAGTGTCGGACGGACGATGAACACCGGGGAGCTGTTTTTT.

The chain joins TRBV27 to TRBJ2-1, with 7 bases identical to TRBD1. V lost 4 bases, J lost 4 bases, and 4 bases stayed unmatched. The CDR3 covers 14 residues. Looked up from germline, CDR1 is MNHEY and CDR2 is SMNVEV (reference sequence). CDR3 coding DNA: TGTGCCAGCAGTTCGGGGACAGTTTACAATGAGCAGTTCTTC. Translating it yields CASSSGTVYNEQFF.

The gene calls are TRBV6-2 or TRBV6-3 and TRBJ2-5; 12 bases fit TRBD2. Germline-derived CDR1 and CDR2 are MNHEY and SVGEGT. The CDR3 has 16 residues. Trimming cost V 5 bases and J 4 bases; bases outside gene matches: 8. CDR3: CASSRPTSGRLETQYF. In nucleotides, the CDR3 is TGTGCCAGCAGTCGACCGACTAGCGGGAGATTAGAGACCCAGTACTTC.

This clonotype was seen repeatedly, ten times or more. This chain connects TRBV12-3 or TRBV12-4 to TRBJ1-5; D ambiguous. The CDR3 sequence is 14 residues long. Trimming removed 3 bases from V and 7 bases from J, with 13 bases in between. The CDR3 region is CASSFDVAGQPQHF. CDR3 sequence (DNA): TGTGCCAGCAGTTTTGATGTGGCTGGGCAGCCCCAGCATTTT.

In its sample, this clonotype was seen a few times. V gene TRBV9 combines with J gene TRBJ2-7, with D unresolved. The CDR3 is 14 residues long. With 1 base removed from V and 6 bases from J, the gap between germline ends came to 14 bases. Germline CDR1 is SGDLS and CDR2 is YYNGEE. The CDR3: CASSVIGIGSEQYF. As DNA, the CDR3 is TGTGCCAGCAGCGTAATTGGTATCGGCTCCGAGCAGTACTTC. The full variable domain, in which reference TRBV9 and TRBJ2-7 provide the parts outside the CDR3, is DSGVTQTPKHLITATGQRVTLRCSPRSGDLSVYWYQQSLDQGLQFLIQYYNGEERAKGNILERFSAQQFPDLHSELNLSSLELGDSALYFCASSVIGIGSEQYFGPGTRLTVT.

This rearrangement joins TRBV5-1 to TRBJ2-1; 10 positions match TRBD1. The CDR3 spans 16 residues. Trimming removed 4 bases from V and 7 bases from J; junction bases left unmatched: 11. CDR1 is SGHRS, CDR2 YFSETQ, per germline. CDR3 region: CASSPTGQGLKNEQFF. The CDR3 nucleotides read TGCGCCAGCAGCCCCACGGGACAGGGGCTTAAGAATGAGCAGTTCTTC. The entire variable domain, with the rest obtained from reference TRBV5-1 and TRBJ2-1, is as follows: KAGVTQTPRYLIKTRGQQVTLSCSPISGHRSVSWYQQTPGQGLQFLFEYFSETQRNKGNFPGRFSGRQFSNSRSEMNVSTLELGDSALYLCASSPTGQGLKNEQFFGPGTRLTVL.

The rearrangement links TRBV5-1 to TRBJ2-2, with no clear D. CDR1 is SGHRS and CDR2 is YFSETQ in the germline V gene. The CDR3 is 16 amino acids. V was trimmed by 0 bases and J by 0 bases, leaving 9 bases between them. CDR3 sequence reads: CASSLGRSSNTGELFF. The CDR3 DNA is TGCGCCAGCAGCTTGGGGAGAAGCTCGAACACCGGGGAGCTGTTTTTT. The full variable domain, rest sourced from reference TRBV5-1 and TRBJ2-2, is KAGVTQTPRYLIKTRGQQVTLSCSPISGHRSVSWYQQTPGQGLQFLFEYFSETQRNKGNFPGRFSGRQFSNSRSEMNVSTLELGDSALYLCASSLGRSSNTGELFFGEGSRLTVL.

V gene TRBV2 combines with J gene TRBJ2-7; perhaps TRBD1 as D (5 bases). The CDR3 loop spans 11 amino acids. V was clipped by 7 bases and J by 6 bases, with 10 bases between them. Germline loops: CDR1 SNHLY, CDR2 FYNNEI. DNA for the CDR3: TGTGCCAGCACACCCAGGGCCGAGCAGTACTTC. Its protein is CASTPRAEQYF.

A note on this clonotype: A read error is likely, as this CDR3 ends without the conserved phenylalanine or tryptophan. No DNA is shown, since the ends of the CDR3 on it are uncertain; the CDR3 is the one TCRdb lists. This CDR3 is CASSESRSRAVRID. The rearrangement links TRBV2 to TRBJ2-3; TRBD1 reflects the table's D call only, with no check against the DNA. CDR1 and CDR2 (germline): SNHLY, FYNNEI. The CDR3 spans 14 residues, counting both ends.

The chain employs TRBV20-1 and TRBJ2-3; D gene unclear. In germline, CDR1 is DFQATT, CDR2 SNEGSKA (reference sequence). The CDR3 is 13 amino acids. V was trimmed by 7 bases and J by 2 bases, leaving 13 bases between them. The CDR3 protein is CSVGNLATDTQYF. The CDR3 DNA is TGCAGTGTAGGGAACCTCGCCACAGATACGCAGTATTTT.

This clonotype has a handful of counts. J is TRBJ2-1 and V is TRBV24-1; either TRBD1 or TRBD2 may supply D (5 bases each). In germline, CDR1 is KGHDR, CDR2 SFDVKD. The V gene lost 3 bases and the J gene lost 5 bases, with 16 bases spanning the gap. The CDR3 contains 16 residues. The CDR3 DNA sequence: TGTGCCACCAGTGATAGGGACCGCCCTGGCCACAATGAGCAGTTCTTC. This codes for CATSDRDRPGHNEQFF.

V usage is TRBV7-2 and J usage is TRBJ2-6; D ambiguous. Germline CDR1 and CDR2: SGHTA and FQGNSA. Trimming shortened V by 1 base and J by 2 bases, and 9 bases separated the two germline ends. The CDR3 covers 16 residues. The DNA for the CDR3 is TGTGCCAGCAGCTTAGGACGTGGGGCTGGGGCCAACGTCCTGACTTTC. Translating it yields CASSLGRGAGANVLTF.

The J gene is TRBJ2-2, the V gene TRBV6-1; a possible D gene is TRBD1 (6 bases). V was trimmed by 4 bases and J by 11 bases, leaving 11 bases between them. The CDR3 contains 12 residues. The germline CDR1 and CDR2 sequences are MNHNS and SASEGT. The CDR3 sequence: CASSAQGRELFF. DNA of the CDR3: TGTGCCAGCAGTGCGCAGGGGCGCGAGCTGTTTTTT.

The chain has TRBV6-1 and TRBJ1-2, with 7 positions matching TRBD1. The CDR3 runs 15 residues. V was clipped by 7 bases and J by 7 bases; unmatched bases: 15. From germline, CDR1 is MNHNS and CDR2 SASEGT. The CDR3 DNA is TGTGCCAGCATCGACCGACCACAGGGGAGGTCTGGCTACACCTTC. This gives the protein CASIDRPQGRSGYTF.

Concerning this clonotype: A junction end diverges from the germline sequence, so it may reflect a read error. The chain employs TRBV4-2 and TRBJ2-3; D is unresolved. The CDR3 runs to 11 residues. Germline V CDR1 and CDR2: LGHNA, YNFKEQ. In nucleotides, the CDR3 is TGTGCCAGCAGCCAAGAATATTCGGTCTTTTTT. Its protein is CASSQEYSVFF.

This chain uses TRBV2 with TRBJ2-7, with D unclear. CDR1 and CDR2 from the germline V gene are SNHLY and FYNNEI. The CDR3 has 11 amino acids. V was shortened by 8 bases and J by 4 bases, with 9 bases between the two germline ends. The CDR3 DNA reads TGTGCCAGCGAAGAGGTTTACGAGCAGTACTTC. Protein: CASEEVYEQYF.

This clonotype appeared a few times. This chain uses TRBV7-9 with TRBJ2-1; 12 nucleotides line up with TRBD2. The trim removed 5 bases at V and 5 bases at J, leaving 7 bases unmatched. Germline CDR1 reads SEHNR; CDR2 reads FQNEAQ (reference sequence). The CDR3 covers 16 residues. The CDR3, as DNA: TGTGCCAGCAGCACTGAACTAGCGGGAGGACACAATGAGCAGTTCTTC. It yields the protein CASSTELAGGHNEQFF.

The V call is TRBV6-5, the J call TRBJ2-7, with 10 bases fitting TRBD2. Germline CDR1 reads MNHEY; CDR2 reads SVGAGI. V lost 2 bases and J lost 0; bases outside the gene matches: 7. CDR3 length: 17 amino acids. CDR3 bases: TGTGCCAGCAGTTACGAACGACTAGCGGGTAGCTCCTACGAGCAGTACTTC. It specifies CASSYERLAGSSYEQYF.